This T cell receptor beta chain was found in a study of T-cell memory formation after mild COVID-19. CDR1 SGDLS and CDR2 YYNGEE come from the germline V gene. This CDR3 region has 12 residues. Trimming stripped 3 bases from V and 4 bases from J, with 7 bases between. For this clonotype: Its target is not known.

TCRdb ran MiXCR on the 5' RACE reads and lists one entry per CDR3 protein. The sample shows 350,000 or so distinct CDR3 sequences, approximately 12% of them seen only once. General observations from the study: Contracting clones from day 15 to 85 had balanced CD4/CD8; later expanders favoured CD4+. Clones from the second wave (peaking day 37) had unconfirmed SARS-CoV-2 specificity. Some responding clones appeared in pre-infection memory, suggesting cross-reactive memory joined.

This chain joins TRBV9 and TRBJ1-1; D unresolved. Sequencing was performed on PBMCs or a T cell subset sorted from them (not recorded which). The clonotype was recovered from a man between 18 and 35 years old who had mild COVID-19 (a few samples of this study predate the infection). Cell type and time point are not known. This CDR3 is CASSAWGTEAFF. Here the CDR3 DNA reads TGTGCCAGCAGCGCATGGGGCACTGAAGCTTTCTTT.